Following are 32 T cell receptor beta chains from one sample sequenced in a study of graft-versus-host responses after intestinal transplantation. Only in-frame clones appear in the TCRdb table, and some are missing; sequencing was by immunoSEQ multiplex PCR. The table includes more than 90,000 clones, around nine tenths detected once. The antigens of these receptors remain unknown. The sample in question was unstimulated CD4+ T cells sorted from spleen or lymph node cells, obtained before transplant. The source is a human donor who was the organ donor for an intestinal transplant.

CDR3 nucleotides: TGTGCCAGCAGCTTAGGGCGGACCTATGATGAGCAGTTCTTC. It translates to CASSLGRTYDEQFF. This sequence joins TRBV7-3 and TRBJ2-1; unclear D gene. The CDR3 covers 14 residues. From germline, CDR1 is SGHTA and CDR2 FQGTGA. The V and J ends lost 2 bases and 8 bases respectively, with 13 bases between them.

The CDR3 is CASSPRGGRHEQYF. CDR3 DNA sequence: TGTGCCAGCAGCCCCCGGGGCGGGAGGCACGAGCAGTACTTC. This chain connects TRBV7-8 to TRBJ2-7, with TRBD2 matching 8 bases. The CDR3 contains 14 residues. The V gene's germline CDR1 is SGHVS and CDR2 FQNEAQ. The J segment lost 5 bases and the V segment lost 5 bases, leaving 8 bases of the junction unmatched.

The rearrangement joins TRBV6-6 to TRBJ1-2, with a weak D call TRBD1 (5 bases). Trimming removed 6 bases from V and 4 bases from J, with 9 bases in between. Per the germline V gene, CDR1 is MNHNY and CDR2 is SVGAGI (reference sequence). The CDR3 covers 12 residues. In nucleotides, the CDR3 is TGTGCCAGCAGACAAGACAGCTATGGCTACACCTTC. Its protein is CASRQDSYGYTF.

The chain carries TRBV7-2 and TRBJ2-1; TRBD2 matches at 7 bases. Germline V gene data show CDR1 as SGHTA and CDR2 as FQGNSA. The V segment lost 3 bases and the J segment 2 bases; nucleotides outside the gene matches: 7. The CDR3 is 16 residues long. The CDR3 bases are TGTGCCAGCAGCTTCAGCGGGACCTTCACCTACAATGAGCAGTTCTTC. This translates into CASSFSGTFTYNEQFF.

The gene calls are TRBV7-9 and TRBJ2-5; 7 bases agree with TRBD2. Trimming at V came to 2 bases and at J to 5 bases, leaving 5 bases not matched to a gene. Germline values: CDR1 SEHNR, CDR2 FQNEAQ (reference sequence). The CDR3 contains 14 residues. The CDR3 DNA reads TGTGCCAGCAGCTTACGGGGGGTCAGGGAGACCCAGTACTTC. It encodes CASSLRGVRETQYF.

The rearrangement links TRBV15 to TRBJ2-7; D is ambiguous. Germline lookup yields CDR1 LNHNV and CDR2 YYDKDF (reference sequence). This CDR3 has 16 residues. Trimming removed 1 base at V and 0 bases at J, with 13 bases between. The CDR3 spells CATSRGIGTASYEQYF. The CDR3 DNA follows: TGTGCCACCAGCAGAGGTATAGGAACGGCCTCCTACGAGCAGTACTTC.

The V gene is TRBV18, the J gene TRBJ2-7, with D uncertain. The CDR3 is made up of 12 amino acids. The germline V gene encodes CDR1 KGHSH and CDR2 LQKENI. Trimming left V 6 bases short and J 0 bases short, with 6 bases between. This CDR3 reads CASSRSSYEQYF. CDR3 sequence (DNA): TGTGCCAGCTCCCGGAGCTCCTACGAGCAGTACTTC.

The chain carries TRBV10-3 and TRBJ2-2, with 7 bases lining up with TRBD2. The germline CDR1 and CDR2 sequences are ENHRY and SYGVKD. Trimming cost V 2 bases and J 6 bases; bases outside gene matches: 6. The CDR3 consists of 15 residues. As DNA, the CDR3 is TGTGCCATCAGTGAGCGCCAGGGAGGGGCCGGGGAGCTGTTTTTT. Amino acid sequence: CAISERQGGAGELFF.

The chain has TRBV21-1 and TRBJ2-5; the D segment call TRBD1 is taken from the table without a DNA check. Gene TRBJ2-7 matches the end of the DNA better, so the J call may be wrong. TRBV21-1 is a known pseudogene. The CDR3 runs 19 residues. The CDR3: CASSNPGTGVRREEGEQYF. CDR3 nucleotide sequence: TGTGCCAGCAGCAACCCCGGGACAGGGGTTAGGCGGGAGGAGGGCGAGCAGTACTTC.

The gene calls are TRBV6-5 and TRBJ1-2; no clear D. The CDR3 has 13 amino acids. The germline V and J ends were trimmed by 5 bases and 8 bases, with 15 bases remaining between them. Per the germline V gene, CDR1 is MNHEY and CDR2 is SVGAGI. The CDR3 bases are TGTGCCAGCAGTGAAGCGCCCGGGAGGGGCTACACCTTC. Amino acids: CASSEAPGRGYTF.

The rearrangement uses TRBV2 and TRBJ1-5, with 12 bases lining up with TRBD1. The CDR3 is made up of 15 amino acids. The ends lost 4 bases at V and 4 bases at J; junction bases unmatched: 2. Per the germline V gene, CDR1 is SNHLY and CDR2 is FYNNEI. The CDR3 loop is CASSGDRGRNQPQHF. CDR3 in DNA: TGTGCCAGCAGTGGGGACAGGGGGCGGAATCAGCCCCAGCATTTT. Filled out from reference TRBV2 and TRBJ1-5, the complete variable domain reads EPEVTQTPSHQVTQMGQEVILRCVPISNHLYFYWYRQILGQKVEFLVSFYNNEISEKSEIFDDQFSVERPDGSNFTLKIRSTKLEDSAMYFCASSGDRGRNQPQHFGDGTRLSIL.

This chain links TRBV5-1 with TRBJ2-1; 8 nucleotides match TRBD1. J gave up 10 bases and V 1 base, and 7 bases lay outside the gene matches. CDR1 is SGHRS, CDR2 YFSETQ, per germline. The CDR3 length is 14 residues. Here the CDR3 DNA reads TGCGCCAGCAGCTTGATTCCAGGGGGCAAGGAGCAGTTCTTC. Encoded protein: CASSLIPGGKEQFF.

The V gene is TRBV5-1, the J gene TRBJ2-2; a weak D match, TRBD1 (5 bases). V was trimmed by 7 bases and J by 7 bases, leaving 11 bases between them. CDR1 is SGHRS, CDR2 YFSETQ, per germline. This CDR3 has 12 residues. This chain's CDR3 is CASLDRDGELFF. The CDR3 DNA is TGCGCCAGCTTAGACAGAGACGGGGAGCTGTTTTTT.

The V and J genes are TRBV6-5 and TRBJ1-1; D remains unclear. V was pared by 4 bases and J by 5 bases, with 14 bases between. Germline V lookup: CDR1 MNHEY, CDR2 SVGAGI. The CDR3 has 14 amino acids. The CDR3, as DNA: TGTGCCAGCAGTTTCGAAGGGATAGTTACTGAAGCTTTCTTT. Translation: CASSFEGIVTEAFF.

V and J are TRBV7-9 and TRBJ1-1, with a tentative D call TRBD1 (6 bases). V dropped 6 bases and J dropped 1 base, with 12 bases sitting between them. Germline lookup yields CDR1 SEHNR and CDR2 FQNEAQ (reference sequence). This CDR3 spans 14 amino acids. The CDR3 DNA is TGTGCCAGCAGGATAGAACAGGGGAACACTGAAGCTTTCTTT. Amino acid sequence: CASRIEQGNTEAFF.

The chain uses TRBV10-2 and TRBJ2-7; D is possibly TRBD1 or TRBD2 (6 bases each). The CDR3 totals 12 residues. With 6 bases removed from V and 7 bases from J, the gap between germline ends came to 13 bases. CDR1 WSHSY and CDR2 SAAADI come from the germline V gene. The CDR3 region is CASRSGAQEQYF. The CDR3 coding sequence is TGCGCCAGCAGATCGGGGGCGCAAGAGCAGTACTTC.

This sequence joins TRBV29-1 and TRBJ2-5; D is perhaps TRBD2 (5 bases). The J call is in doubt because the DNA end fits TRBJ2-7 better. Per germline, CDR1 SQVTM and CDR2 ANQGSEA. The CDR3 totals 13 residues. The CDR3, as DNA: TGCAGCGTTGTACGGAGGATCTCCTACGAGCAGTACTTC. This gives the protein CSVVRRISYEQYF.

V is TRBV5-4 and J is TRBJ2-3, with a weak D call TRBD2 (5 bases). The CDR3 consists of 16 residues. V dropped 4 bases and J dropped 0 bases, with 15 bases sitting between them. Germline V gene data show CDR1 as SGHNT and CDR2 as YYREEE (reference sequence). The CDR3 loop reads CASSRVGRGSTDTQYF. The CDR3 DNA reads as TGTGCCAGCAGCCGAGTAGGGAGAGGGAGCACAGATACGCAGTATTTT. Together with reference TRBV5-4 and TRBJ2-3, the CDR3 gives the full variable domain: ETGVTQSPTHLIKTRGQQVTLRCSSQSGHNTVSWYQQALGQGPQFIFQYYREEENGRGNFPPRFSGLQFPNYSSELNVNALELDDSALYLCASSRVGRGSTDTQYFGPGTRLTVL.

CDR3 coding DNA: TGTGCCAGCAGCTTGGCGGGAGTCTCGGACAATGAGCAGTTCTTC. It encodes CASSLAGVSDNEQFF. This chain uses TRBV7-3 with TRBJ2-1, with 7 positions matching TRBD2. Germline-derived CDR1 and CDR2 are SGHTA and FQGTGA. V lost 3 bases, J lost 5 bases, and 7 bases stayed unmatched. The CDR3 extends over 15 amino acids.

Remarks on this clone: The identical CDR3 is also encoded by other nucleotide sequences in the sample. V gene TRBV20-1 combines with J gene TRBJ1-1; D not certain. Trimming took off 5 bases at V and 2 bases at J, with 3 bases between the two ends. The CDR3 loop spans 10 amino acids. Germline CDR1 and CDR2: DFQATT and SNEGSKA (reference sequence). The CDR3 sequence is CSAGNTEAFF. DNA for the CDR3: TGCAGTGCTGGCAACACTGAAGCTTTCTTT.

The chain links TRBV4-1 to TRBJ1-2, with D possibly matching TRBD1 (5 bases). Germline CDR1 reads MGHRA; CDR2 reads YSYEKL. The CDR3 covers 14 residues. V gave up 0 bases and J gave up 2 bases, with 7 bases separating them. The CDR3 spells CASSQDRGNYGYTF. DNA for the CDR3: TGCGCCAGCAGCCAAGATCGGGGGAACTATGGCTACACCTTC.

In DNA form, the CDR3 reads TGTGCCAGCAGCCCGATTTATACCACCACAGATACGCAGTATTTT. Amino acids: CASSPIYTTTDTQYF. The chain uses TRBV14 and TRBJ2-3; D unclear. Looked up from germline, CDR1 is SGHDN and CDR2 is FVKESK. V lost 4 bases and J lost 2, with 13 bases in between. The CDR3 is made up of 15 amino acids.

V gene TRBV7-2 combines with J gene TRBJ1-5, with 7 bases fitting TRBD1. Trimming took 1 base from V and 3 from J; bases not matched to a gene: 3. Per germline, CDR1 SGHTA and CDR2 FQGNSA. The CDR3 length is 15 residues. The CDR3 DNA sequence: TGTGCCAGCAGCTTAGAGGGACAGTCCAATCAGCCCCAGCATTTT. The encoded protein is CASSLEGQSNQPQHF.

This rearrangement joins TRBV28 to TRBJ2-7; D not certain. Germline V CDR1 and CDR2: MDHEN, SYDVKM. Trimming removed 5 bases at V and 4 bases at J, with 15 bases between. There are 14 residues in the CDR3. The CDR3, as DNA: TGTGCCAGCAGTCGTTTAGACTTTCTTTACGAGCAGTACTTC. Protein sequence: CASSRLDFLYEQYF.

V is TRBV27 and J is TRBJ2-3, with 7 bases matching TRBD1. J was trimmed by 6 bases and V by 3 bases; bases with no gene match: 12. The germline CDR1 and CDR2 sequences are MNHEY and SMNVEV (reference sequence). The CDR3 spans 16 residues. CDR3 sequence reads: CASSFDRASVRDTQYF. The DNA of the CDR3 is TGTGCCAGCAGTTTCGACAGGGCGAGCGTGAGGGATACGCAGTATTTT.

This clone came up once. The V and J genes are TRBV7-2 and TRBJ2-1, with 7 bases lining up with TRBD2. CDR1 and CDR2 (germline): SGHTA, FQGNSA. This CDR3 region has 17 residues. The junction had 8 bases not matched to a gene; V was cut back by 2 bases and J by 1 base. The DNA of the CDR3 is TGTGCCAGCAGCTTATTATCTAGCGGTTCGTCCTACAATGAGCAGTTCTTC. Translating gives CASSLLSSGSSYNEQFF.

The genes are TRBV7-2 and TRBJ1-2; no firm D call. The CDR3 is 14 residues long. The V end lost 5 bases, the J end lost 4 bases, and 14 bases lay between the germline ends. Germline V gene data show CDR1 as SGHTA and CDR2 as FQGNSA. The CDR3 coding sequence is TGTGCCAGCAGCACAGAGGGCTGGATCTATGGCTACACCTTC. Its translation: CASSTEGWIYGYTF.

J is TRBJ1-1 and V is TRBV19; D not certain. V was pared by 7 bases and J by 2 bases, with 11 bases between. CDR3 length: 13 residues. Germline V gene sequence: CDR1 LNHDA, CDR2 SQIVND (reference sequence). CDR3 amino acids: CASTPTDNTEAFF. CDR3 DNA: TGTGCCAGTACCCCGACGGACAACACTGAAGCTTTCTTT.

This clone has a single count. V usage is TRBV30 and J usage is TRBJ2-2; no clear D gene. Germline CDR1 is GTSNPN and CDR2 is SVGIG (reference sequence). The CDR3 runs 14 residues. Deletions cut 1 base from V and 2 bases from J, with 8 bases between. The CDR3 is CAWSGEVNTGELFF. Written as DNA, the CDR3 is TGTGCCTGGAGTGGTGAAGTTAACACCGGGGAGCTGTTTTTT.

The rearrangement links TRBV21-1 to TRBJ1-2; the listed D gene, TRBD1, was not tested against the DNA. TRBV21-1 is recorded as a pseudogene. The CDR3 is 18 residues long. CDR3 in DNA: TGTGCCAGCAGCAAATTCGCATTTAGGGGGCAGACTAACTATGGCTACACCTTC. Translating it yields CASSKFAFRGQTNYGYTF.

CDR3 in amino acids: CASSLGRNQISGELFF. CDR3 DNA: TGCGCCAGCAGCTTGGGGCGGAACCAAATATCCGGGGAGCTGTTTTTT. The rearrangement links TRBV5-1 to TRBJ2-2; D gene ambiguous. Germline V gene sequence: CDR1 SGHRS, CDR2 YFSETQ. The CDR3 has 16 residues. Trimming stripped 0 bases from V and 6 bases from J, with 15 bases between. Drawing the rest from reference TRBV5-1 and TRBJ2-2, the complete variable domain is KAGVTQTPRYLIKTRGQQVTLSCSPISGHRSVSWYQQTPGQGLQFLFEYFSETQRNKGNFPGRFSGRQFSNSRSEMNVSTLELGDSALYLCASSLGRNQISGELFFGEGSRLTVL.

The chain employs TRBV7-2 and TRBJ1-2, with no clear D. Looked up from germline, CDR1 is SGHTA and CDR2 is FQGNSA. V lost 5 bases and J lost 2, with 21 bases in between. This CDR3 has 17 amino acids. CDR3 protein: CASSSGRPPLGNYGYTF. DNA of the CDR3: TGTGCCAGCAGCAGCGGGCGCCCTCCCCTGGGGAACTATGGCTACACCTTC.